This entry lists 20 T cell receptor beta chains sequenced from one sample in a study of immune evolution from preneoplasia to lung adenocarcinoma. Using immunoSEQ multiplex PCR, the repertoire was profiled, and TCRdb retains in-frame clones only, with some absent. The sample has around 40,000 clones, 70% to 80% seen once; the top ten hold about 4.3%. Sequenced input: FFPE invasive lung adenocarcinoma tissue. Receptors were obtained from a person between 60 and 69 years old with lung adenocarcinoma.

V is TRBV11-2 and J is TRBJ2-7; D remains ambiguous. This CDR3 is built from 15 residues. The V end lost 0 bases, the J end lost 0 bases, and 9 bases lay between the germline ends. Germline lookup yields CDR1 SGHAT and CDR2 FQNNGV. The CDR3 DNA reads TGTGCCAGCAGCTTAGACCCTGGCAGCTCCTACGAGCAGTACTTC. Its protein is CASSLDPGSSYEQYF.

J is TRBJ1-2 and V is TRBV5-1; the D gene is possibly TRBD1 (5 bases). CDR3 length: 13 residues. The germline V gene has CDR1 SGHRS and CDR2 YFSETQ. The germline V and J ends were trimmed by 4 bases and 4 bases, with 11 bases remaining between them. CDR3 sequence (DNA): TGCGCCAGCAGCCCGTCCGGGGGCTATGGCTACACCTTC. It yields the protein CASSPSGGYGYTF.

The J gene is TRBJ1-1, the V gene TRBV5-4; D is unclear. V was clipped by 0 bases and J by 1 base, with 10 bases between them. CDR1 SGHNT and CDR2 YYREEE come from the germline V gene (reference sequence). CDR3 length: 15 residues. CDR3: CASSLGVVPNTEAFF. Here the CDR3 DNA reads TGTGCCAGCAGCTTGGGGGTGGTCCCGAACACTGAAGCTTTCTTT.

Judged by abundance, this clone is medium-sized. This rearrangement joins TRBV28 to TRBJ2-1; D is undetermined. V dropped 6 bases and J dropped 4 bases, with 7 bases sitting between them. Germline V gene lookup returns CDR1 MDHEN and CDR2 SYDVKM. This CDR3 comprises 12 residues. The CDR3 nucleotides read TGTGCCAGCAGGACGACGTACAATGAGCAGTTCTTC. It yields the protein CASRTTYNEQFF.

The chain is built from TRBV18 and TRBJ1-2; 7 bases are shared with TRBD1. Unmatched junction bases numbered 1, after V lost 3 bases and J lost 0 bases. The CDR3 covers 14 residues. Germline CDR1 KGHSH, CDR2 LQKENI. The CDR3 DNA follows: TGTGCCAGCTCACCGGGACAGACTAACTATGGCTACACCTTC. This encodes CASSPGQTNYGYTF.

This chain links TRBV19 with TRBJ2-3; 8 nucleotides agree with TRBD2. CDR1 is LNHDA, CDR2 SQIVND, per germline (reference sequence). The V gene end was trimmed by 5 bases and the J gene end by 4 bases; junction bases not matched to a gene: 2. The CDR3 extends over 13 amino acids. The CDR3 DNA is TGTGCCAGTAGTCCGGGGGGGCCAGATACGCAGTATTTT. Translating it yields CASSPGGPDTQYF.

The chain carries TRBV10-3 and TRBJ2-7; D may correspond to TRBD1 or TRBD2 (5 bases each). The CDR3 has 14 residues. Germline V lookup: CDR1 ENHRY, CDR2 SYGVKD. Trimming removed 8 bases at V and 2 bases at J, with 16 bases between. In DNA form, the CDR3 reads TGTGCCATCGGGATCAGGGAGCCCCCCTACGAGCAGTACTTC. This encodes CAIGIREPPYEQYF.

This clone qualifies as medium-sized. The V and J genes are TRBV7-3 and TRBJ2-5; 7 bases fit TRBD2. Trimming took 1 base from V and 5 from J; bases not matched to a gene: 10. CDR3 size: 16 residues. CDR1 is SGHTA and CDR2 is FQGTGA in the germline V gene. The CDR3 DNA sequence: TGTGCCAGCAGCTTAAATGCGGGAGCAATCTCGGAGACCCAGTACTTC. Amino acids: CASSLNAGAISETQYF.

The chain couples TRBV10-2 to TRBJ1-1, with TRBD1 identical over 9 bases. The CDR3 is made up of 14 amino acids. The junction had 3 bases not matched to a gene; V was cut back by 6 bases and J by 1 base. From germline, CDR1 is WSHSY and CDR2 SAAADI. This CDR3 is CASSSQGANTEAFF. The CDR3 coding sequence is TGCGCCAGCAGCTCACAGGGGGCGAACACTGAAGCTTTCTTT.

The chain combines TRBV19 with TRBJ2-2; no reliable D call. The CDR3 has 14 residues. Looked up from germline, CDR1 is LNHDA and CDR2 is SQIVND (reference sequence). The germline V and J ends were trimmed by 4 bases and 0 bases, with 6 bases remaining between them. CDR3 amino acids: CASSKAPNTGELFF. CDR3 coding DNA: TGTGCCAGTAGTAAGGCTCCGAACACCGGGGAGCTGTTTTTT.

This chain joins TRBV12-5 and TRBJ2-5; D is possibly TRBD1 or TRBD2 (5 bases each). Germline V gene lookup returns CDR1 LGHNT and CDR2 FRNRAP. V lost 8 bases and J 11 bases, leaving 21 bases between the germline ends. This CDR3 spans 13 amino acids. CDR3 sequence reads: CASRPAGSREQYF. CDR3 in DNA: TGTGCTAGTCGCCCGGCAGGGTCAAGGGAGCAGTACTTC.

Comments on this clone: Other nucleotide sequences from this sample produce the same CDR3. This chain uses TRBV6-4 with TRBJ2-2; D is uncertain. Germline CDR1 reads MRHNA; CDR2 reads SNTAGT. The length of the CDR3 is 13 residues. Trimming took 0 bases from V and 5 from J, leaving 4 bases between them. The CDR3 region is CASSDSGTGELFF. The CDR3 DNA sequence: TGTGCCAGCAGTGACTCAGGGACCGGGGAGCTGTTTTTT.

The chain carries TRBV27 and TRBJ1-1; unclear D gene. The germline V gene encodes CDR1 MNHEY and CDR2 SMNVEV (reference sequence). Deletions cut 6 bases from V and 7 bases from J, with 12 bases between. The CDR3 totals 12 residues. The CDR3 DNA reads as TGTGCCAGCAGGGAAGGGTCGCATGAAGCTTTCTTT. This encodes CASREGSHEAFF.

The rearrangement uses TRBV19 and TRBJ2-2; unclear D gene. CDR1 LNHDA and CDR2 SQIVND come from the germline V gene (reference sequence). V lost 1 base and J 3 bases, leaving 9 bases between the germline ends. The CDR3 extends over 15 amino acids. CDR3 DNA: TGTGCCAGTAGTATAGTGGGAAGGGACACCGGGGAGCTGTTTTTT. Encoded protein: CASSIVGRDTGELFF.

This chain links TRBV7-9 with TRBJ2-5; no firm D call. Germline CDR1 reads SEHNR; CDR2 reads FQNEAQ (reference sequence). The CDR3 contains 12 residues. The V and J ends lost 3 bases and 2 bases respectively, with 4 bases between them. The DNA for the CDR3 is TGTGCCAGCAGCTTCGGTCAAGAGACCCAGTACTTC. Encoded protein: CASSFGQETQYF.

This clone was detected once. The DNA for the CDR3 is TGTGCCAGCTCATCGGAGTACGAGCAGTACTTC. Residues: CASSSEYEQYF. The V and J genes are TRBV18 and TRBJ2-7; no reliable D call. This CDR3 comprises 11 residues. V dropped 5 bases and J dropped 4 bases, with 6 bases sitting between them. Germline loops: CDR1 KGHSH, CDR2 LQKENI.

V usage is TRBV2 and J usage is TRBJ1-6; TRBD1 aligns across 9 bases. CDR3 length: 14 residues. The V segment lost 9 bases and the J segment 11 bases; nucleotides outside the gene matches: 11. Germline CDR1 SNHLY, CDR2 FYNNEI. The CDR3 coding sequence is TGTGCCAGTACGGGACAGGGCCAACCTGCACCCCTCCACTTT. Encoded protein: CASTGQGQPAPLHF.

This chain uses TRBV4-1 with TRBJ2-2; TRBD2 is a possible D gene (6 bases). Trimming took 1 base from V and 4 from J, leaving 10 bases between them. This CDR3 is 15 amino acids long. In germline, CDR1 is MGHRA, CDR2 YSYEKL. The CDR3 spells CASSQGGKATGELFF. DNA for the CDR3: TGCGCCAGCAGCCAAGGCGGGAAGGCCACCGGGGAGCTGTTTTTT.

The chain links TRBV14 to TRBJ2-1, with TRBD2 matching 14 bases. Germline values: CDR1 SGHDN, CDR2 FVKESK. CDR3 size: 20 residues. Trimming took 6 bases from V and 3 from J; bases not matched to a gene: 16. CDR3 sequence: CASRPHRGKGLAGDYNEQFF. CDR3 bases: TGTGCCAGCAGACCACACAGGGGAAAGGGACTAGCGGGAGACTACAATGAGCAGTTCTTC.

The chain joins TRBV19 to TRBJ1-1; TRBD1 aligns across 12 bases. There are 15 residues in the CDR3. CDR1 is LNHDA and CDR2 is SQIVND in the germline V gene (reference sequence). The junction had 4 bases not matched to a gene; V was cut back by 5 bases and J by 3 bases. CDR3 protein: CASSGTGGRYTEAFF. CDR3 coding DNA: TGTGCCAGTAGTGGGACAGGGGGCAGATACACTGAAGCTTTCTTT.